This is a list of T cell receptor beta chains from one sample in a study of CD8 T cells in Susac syndrome. TCRdb reprocessed the immunoSEQ multiplex PCR reads via MiXCR and lists one record per CDR3 protein. This sample has more than 100,000 distinct CDR3 sequences, with roughly 94% found just once. The sequencing sample was made of CD8+ T cells from PBMCs. The source is a human donor with Susac syndrome. The CDR3 runs from the conserved cysteine through the conserved F or W. A D gene is named only where the DNA matches it firmly. Clone size is stated in some rows and not others, as once, few, many or a class when expanded.

v_call,cdr3_length,j_call,d_call,clone_size,cdr3_nt,cdr3_aa
TRBV12-5,14,TRBJ2-7,TRBD1,NA,TGTGCTAGTGGGAACCGGGACAGAAACTACGAGCAGTACTTC,CASGNRDRNYEQYF
TRBV4-1,15,TRBJ2-7,TRBD1,NA,TGCGCCAGCAGCCCCCAGGGGGAAGGGTCCTACGAGCAGTACTTC,CASSPQGEGSYEQYF
TRBV6-5,13,TRBJ2-3,NA,NA,TGTGCCAGCAGCCTGTTAAACACAGATACGCAGTATTTT,CASSLLNTDTQYF
TRBV28,15,TRBJ2-3,NA,NA,TGTGCCAGCGTAACTGACGGAAAGGTAGGAGATACGCAGTATTTT,CASVTDGKVGDTQYF
TRBV4-1,13,TRBJ2-5,NA,NA,TGCGCCAGCAGCCCACTAATGCAAGAGACCCAGTACTTC,CASSPLMQETQYF
TRBV19,13,TRBJ1-1,TRBD1,NA,TGTGCCAGTAGAAACGACAGGGGTACTGAAGCTTTCTTT,CASRNDRGTEAFF
TRBV2,12,TRBJ2-7,NA,NA,TGTGCCAGCAGAGGGGTCACCTACGAGCAGTACTTC,CASRGVTYEQYF
TRBV20-1,16,TRBJ1-1,NA,once,TGCAGTGTCCGAGACGGACCCGGGGGTATGAACACTGAAGCTTTCTTT,CSVRDGPGGMNTEAFF
TRBV12-3/TRBV12-4,15,TRBJ2-7,NA,NA,TGTGCCAGCAGTTTAGCGACAGATAGCTCCTACGAGCAGTACTTC,CASSLATDSSYEQYF
TRBV7-2,12,TRBJ1-1,NA,NA,TGTGCCAGCAACCTCGAACAGTCGTCCGCTTTCTTT,CASNLEQSSAFF
TRBV24-1,14,TRBJ2-7,TRBD1,NA,TGTGCCACCAGAAGAAAGGGGGCTTTCAACGAGCAGTACTTC,CATRRKGAFNEQYF
TRBV4-3,13,TRBJ1-1,NA,NA,TGCGCCAGCAGCCAAGGGATCGGCACTGAAGCTTTCTTT,CASSQGIGTEAFF
TRBV9,16,TRBJ2-5,TRBD1,NA,TGTGCCAGCAGCCCCCGGACAGGGGGAAACCAAGAGACCCAGTACTTC,CASSPRTGGNQETQYF
TRBV7-9,14,TRBJ2-5,NA,NA,TGTGCCAGCAGCGCCCCAGAGTCCCAAGAGACCCAGTACTTC,CASSAPESQETQYF
TRBV9,13,TRBJ2-3,NA,NA,TGTGCCAGCAGCGTAGGTAGCGGAGATACGCAGTATTTT,CASSVGSGDTQYF
TRBV15,12,TRBJ2-2,NA,NA,TGTGCCACCAGCGAAACGTCCGGGGAGCTGTTTTTT,CATSETSGELFF
TRBV9,15,TRBJ1-5,TRBD1,NA,TGTGCCAGCAGCTCGACAGGGGGCGTCAATCAGCCCCAGCATTTT,CASSSTGGVNQPQHF
TRBV9,14,TRBJ2-7,TRBD2,few,TGTGCCAGCAGCGTGGGGACTAGCGGCTACGAGCAGTACTTC,CASSVGTSGYEQYF
TRBV9,16,TRBJ1-1,NA,NA,TGTGCCAGCAGCGTACCCACCGGGGGGGGCGACACTGAAGCTTTCTTT,CASSVPTGGGDTEAFF
TRBV4-1,17,TRBJ2-1,NA,NA,TGCGCCAGCAGCCAGTCACAGGGTTCAGGCTCCTACAATGAGCAGTTCTTC,CASSQSQGSGSYNEQFF
TRBV15,15,TRBJ2-7,TRBD1,NA,TGTGCCACCAGCGGGGGACAGGGGGCATCCTACGAGCAGTACTTC,CATSGGQGASYEQYF
TRBV12-3/TRBV12-4,16,TRBJ2-1,TRBD2,NA,TGTGCCAGCAGTTTTAGCGGGTTTAGCTCCTACAATGAGCAGTTCTTC,CASSFSGFSSYNEQFF
TRBV11-2,18,TRBJ2-5,TRBD2,once,TGTGCCAGCAGCTCCGGACTAGCGGGGGCCGTGTACCAAGAGACCCAGTACTTC,CASSSGLAGAVYQETQYF
TRBV2,15,TRBJ2-5,NA,NA,TGTGCCAGCAGTGAAGCGCAAGCAGGGTGGGAGACCCAGTACTTC,CASSEAQAGWETQYF
TRBV4-1,16,TRBJ1-3,NA,NA,TGCGCCAGCAGCTTGAGGTCTAGGGAGGCTGGAAACACCATATATTTT,CASSLRSREAGNTIYF
TRBV12-3/TRBV12-4,13,TRBJ1-2,NA,NA,TGTGCCAGCAGTACTCAGGGAGGCTATGGCTACACCTTC,CASSTQGGYGYTF
TRBV5-1,13,TRBJ2-1,NA,NA,TGCGCCAGCAGCTTGGAGGGCAGCAATGAGCAGTTCTTC,CASSLEGSNEQFF
TRBV20-1,11,TRBJ1-4,NA,NA,TGCAGTGCTAGAACTGATGAAAAACTGTTTTTT,CSARTDEKLFF
TRBV29-1,16,TRBJ2-2,NA,NA,TGCAGCGTTGAAGAACCCGGCGCGGGGCTCACCGGGGAGCTGTTTTTT,CSVEEPGAGLTGELFF
TRBV3-1,13,TRBJ2-7,NA,few,TGTGCCAGCAGCCAAGATAATGGAGGGAAGCAGTACTTC,CASSQDNGGKQYF
TRBV15,18,TRBJ2-1,TRBD2,NA,TGTGCCACCAGCAGAACCCCCGGGACTAGCGGGATGTACAATGAGCAGTTCTTC,CATSRTPGTSGMYNEQFF
TRBV9,15,TRBJ2-4,NA,NA,TGTGCCAGCAGCGTCGCGGGTCAAGGGAAAAACATTCAGTACTTC,CASSVAGQGKNIQYF
TRBV15,12,TRBJ2-7,NA,NA,TGTGCCACCAGCACCTACTCTAGCGAGCAGTACTTC,CATSTYSSEQYF